The rows below give T cell receptor beta chains drawn from one sample of a study of T-cell reconstitution after alpha-beta-depleted transplantation in children. Each CDR3 protein gets one entry after TCRdb re-called the PCR reads with MiXCR. The sample carries about 200,000 distinct CDR3 sequences, roughly 15% recorded once. The source material was PBMCs from the stem cell graft donor, sampled from the stem cell graft. These receptors originate from a human donor who donated a stem cell graft to a child with acute lymphoblastic leukemia. Each CDR3 is given with its conserved first and last residue. A D gene is named only where the DNA matches it firmly. Clone size appears in some rows only: once, few, many, or a class for an expanded clone.

j_call v_call clone_size d_call cdr3_nt cdr3_aa
TRBJ1-1 TRBV7-2 many . TGTGCCAGCAGCTTGATGCGGGGTCGAACTGAAGCTTTCTTT CASSLMRGRTEAFF
TRBJ2-1 TRBV3-1 . TRBD2 TGTGCCAGCAGCCGAGGGACTAGCGGCTCCTACAATGAGCAGTTCTTC CASSRGTSGSYNEQFF
TRBJ2-3 TRBV4-1 many TRBD1 TGCGCCAGCAGCCTTAGACAGGGGGCCTCAGATACGCAGTATTTT CASSLRQGASDTQYF
TRBJ2-2 TRBV9 many TRBD2 TGTGCCAGCAGCACAAGACTAGCGGGAGAGCAAACACCGGTGGAGCTGTTTTTT CASSTRLAGEQTPVELFF
TRBJ2-1 TRBV20-1 many TRBD2 TGCAGTGCTGGGACTAGCGGGAGGGCGGTCTACAATGAGCAGTTCTTC CSAGTSGRAVYNEQFF
TRBJ2-6 TRBV12-3/TRBV12-4 many . TGTGCCAGCAGCCCTTGGAGCTCTGGGGCCAACGTCCTGACTTTC CASSPWSSGANVLTF
TRBJ2-3 TRBV20-1 many TRBD2 TGCAGTGCTAGTAAGCGGGAGGGAAAAGATACGCAGTATTTT CSASKREGKDTQYF
TRBJ2-2 TRBV12-3/TRBV12-4 many . TGTGCCAGCACCGAGAGTGCCGGGGAGCTGTTTTTT CASTESAGELFF
TRBJ2-5 TRBV4-2 . TRBD2 TGTGCCAGCAGCCCTAGGACTAGCGGGAGGGTATCACTCCAGTACTTC CASSPRTSGRVSLQYF
TRBJ2-1 TRBV27 few TRBD2 TGTGCCAGCAGTTTGGCGGCCCGAGGACTAGCGTTTAGGGGGAATGAGCAGTTCTTC CASSLAARGLAFRGNEQFF
TRBJ2-3 TRBV20-1 . TRBD2 TGCAGTGCTAGAGATCCCGCTGGGACTAGCGGGGCCCTTCCCACAGATACGCAGTATTTT CSARDPAGTSGALPTDTQYF
TRBJ2-7 TRBV3-1 many . TGTGCCAGCAGCCCTGGGACGCAGAGCTCCTACGAGCAGTACTTC CASSPGTQSSYEQYF
TRBJ1-2 TRBV29-1 many TRBD1 TGCAGCGTTGCGGGACAGGGGGCTGGCTACACCTTC CSVAGQGAGYTF
TRBJ2-7 TRBV5-1 few . TGCGCCAGCAGCAAGAACCGGGACAACGCCTACGAGCAGTACTTC CASSKNRDNAYEQYF
TRBJ2-1 TRBV24-1 many TRBD2 TGTGCCACCAGTGATACGGGAGGGGGGTACAATGAGCAGTTCTTC CATSDTGGGYNEQFF
TRBJ1-2 TRBV5-6 few . TGTGCCAGCAGCGGGGGTAGCTATGGCTACACCTTC CASSGGSYGYTF
TRBJ1-2 TRBV10-3 . . TGTGCCCTATCGGACACTGCGAACTATGGCTACACCTTC CALSDTANYGYTF
TRBJ1-6 TRBV5-6 few . TGTGCCAGCAGCCCCGCACTCAAAGTAGGCGTCATCCCCCTCCACTTT CASSPALKVGVIPLHF
TRBJ1-2 TRBV5-5 many . TGTGCCAGCAGCTTGCTTGGGGATCCAGAGGGTCCTGGCTACACCTTC CASSLLGDPEGPGYTF
TRBJ2-5 TRBV2 . . TGTGCCAGCAGTGCCGGGCCCTGGATGGAGACCCAGTACTTC CASSAGPWMETQYF
TRBJ2-4 TRBV11-2 . . TGTGCCAGCAGCTTCCCGGGTACGAAAAACATTCAGTACTTC CASSFPGTKNIQYF
TRBJ2-3 TRBV19 . . TGTGCCAGTAGGCCTGCTATTGCAGATACGCAGTATTTT CASRPAIADTQYF
TRBJ2-2 TRBV12-3/TRBV12-4 many TRBD1 TGTGCCAGCAGTCTCAGGCAGGGGGCTTCGAACACCGGGGAGCTGTTTTTT CASSLRQGASNTGELFF
TRBJ1-6 TRBV6-2/TRBV6-3 . . TGTGCCAGCAGTTTACTCCCACAGGGTGGATTGAATTCACCCCTCCACTTT CASSLLPQGGLNSPLHF
TRBJ1-1 TRBV7-9 many TRBD1 TGTGCCAGCAGCGGAAAGGGACAGGGGTTAGCTGAAGCTTTCTTT CASSGKGQGLAEAFF
TRBJ1-1 TRBV12-3/TRBV12-4 many TRBD1 TGTGCCAGCAGCCCAAGACAGGGGAGGAAAGGCAGCACTGAAGCTTTCTTT CASSPRQGRKGSTEAFF
TRBJ1-3 TRBV27 many . TGTGCCAGCAGTTTATCGGGAGGGGCTGGAAACACCATATATTTT CASSLSGGAGNTIYF
TRBJ2-3 TRBV7-8 many . TGTGCCAGCAGCCCCGGCCCCTGGGATACGCAGTATTTT CASSPGPWDTQYF
TRBJ2-7 TRBV7-6 many TRBD1 TGTGCCAGCAGCTCGGGGACAGGGAGCTCCTACGAGCAGTACTTC CASSSGTGSSYEQYF
TRBJ1-5 TRBV5-1 many . TGCGCCAGCAGCCCAGAATGGGGGGGCGTTCAGCCCCAGCATTTT CASSPEWGGVQPQHF
TRBJ2-3 TRBV11-2 . . TGTGCCAGCAGCTTGAAGGTCTCCACAGATACGCAGTATTTT CASSLKVSTDTQYF
TRBJ2-1 TRBV11-3 many . TGTGCCAGCAGTTATCACAATGAGCAGTTCTTC CASSYHNEQFF
TRBJ2-2 TRBV28 many TRBD1 TGTGCCAGCAGTTGGACAGGGGCGAACACCGGGGAGCTGTTTTTT CASSWTGANTGELFF
TRBJ2-7 TRBV3-1 few TRBD2 TGTGCCAGCAGCCCCTGGGCCAGCGGGAACTCCTACGAGCAGTACTTC CASSPWASGNSYEQYF
TRBJ2-3 TRBV11-2 many . TGTGCCAGCAGGCTACGAGATACGCAGTATTTT CASRLRDTQYF
TRBJ2-7 TRBV6-1 many TRBD2 TGTGCCAGCATTCTATCCGGGACTAGCGGTTACGAGCAGTACTTC CASILSGTSGYEQYF
TRBJ2-3 TRBV7-8 . TRBD2 TGTGCCAGCAGCTTTCGTAGCGGGACGACCCGAGATACGCAGTATTTT CASSFRSGTTRDTQYF
TRBJ1-1 TRBV20-1 many . TGCAGTGCTAGCGTCAGGGTGAACACTGAAGCTTTCTTT CSASVRVNTEAFF
TRBJ1-1 TRBV29-1 . . TGCAGCGTTGATCGATATGGGGTGAACACTGAAGCTTTCTTT CSVDRYGVNTEAFF
TRBJ2-2 TRBV6-2/TRBV6-3 many TRBD2 TGTGCCAGCAGGCCCCTCTCTAGCGGGCGTGACACCGGGGAGCTGTTTTTT CASRPLSSGRDTGELFF
TRBJ1-5 TRBV11-2 many . TGTGCCAGCAGCTTAGGTTCTGGGCCAGGGGACAATCAGCCCCAGCATTTT CASSLGSGPGDNQPQHF
TRBJ1-1 TRBV6-4 . . TGTGCCAGCAGTGACTCAGGGGAGAACACTGAAGCTTTCTTT CASSDSGENTEAFF
TRBJ1-6 TRBV10-3 many . TGTGCCATCAGCCTACAGGGTGTTAATTCACCCCTCCACTTT CAISLQGVNSPLHF
TRBJ1-1 TRBV10-1 few . TGCGCCAGCAGTGAGTCCTACAGTTCTGAAGCTTTCTTT CASSESYSSEAFF
TRBJ2-7 TRBV4-1 few . TGCGCCAGCAGCCAAGAAATCGTCGCGGGGTACGAGCAGTACTTC CASSQEIVAGYEQYF
TRBJ2-2 TRBV7-9 . . TGTGCCAGCAGCTCCTCCTTTCGGGCCTTAACCGGGGAGCTGTTTTTT CASSSSFRALTGELFF
TRBJ2-1 TRBV20-1 many TRBD2 TGCAGTGCGGGCAGGGGCCCTAGCGGGAACAATGAGCAGTTCTTC CSAGRGPSGNNEQFF
TRBJ2-1 TRBV6-1 many TRBD2 TGTGCCAGCAGTGGGGGACTAGCGGGAGGAGGAGGGGAGCAGTTCTTC CASSGGLAGGGGEQFF
TRBJ1-4 TRBV12-3/TRBV12-4 many TRBD1 TGTGCCAGCAGTGCGACAGGGTTTAATGAAAAACTGTTTTTT CASSATGFNEKLFF
TRBJ2-2 TRBV7-9 . . TGTGCCAGCAGCTCCCGGACAGAGAACACCGGGGAGCTGTTTTTT CASSSRTENTGELFF
TRBJ2-2 TRBV29-1 many . TGCAGCGCCAAAGGGGGGACCGGGGAGCTGTTTTTT CSAKGGTGELFF
TRBJ2-7 TRBV20-1 few TRBD2 TGCAGTGCTAGAGCCCATGGACTAGCGGGAGGAACGTACGAGCAGTACTTC CSARAHGLAGGTYEQYF
TRBJ2-3 TRBV6-5 . TRBD2 TGTGCCAGCAGTTCGGAGCGGGAGGGCCCTAGCACAGATACGCAGTATTTT CASSSEREGPSTDTQYF
TRBJ2-5 TRBV20-1 few . TGCAGTGCTAGCGACAGAGAAGAGACCCAGTACTTC CSASDREETQYF
TRBJ1-1 TRBV12-3/TRBV12-4 . . TGTGCCAGCAGTTTTGGGTCAGGAAACACTGAAGCTTTCTTT CASSFGSGNTEAFF
TRBJ1-6 TRBV12-3/TRBV12-4 many TRBD1 TGTGCCAGCAGTTTAGCGCCCGGGACAGGTTTTCACCTCCACTTT CASSLAPGTGFHLHF